The rows below give T cell receptor beta chains drawn from one sample of a study of chemoradiotherapy in HPV16-positive cancers. Profiling relied on immunoSEQ multiplex PCR, and the TCRdb table lists in-frame clones only, not all of them. In the table there are around 24,000 clones, roughly 84% of which are singletons. The material sequenced was blood, taken from a patient who underwent chemoradiotherapy. The receptors stem from a human donor with HPV-associated anogenital cancer. Each CDR3 is given with its conserved first and last residue. The D gene is left open where the match is weak. Not every row has a clone size; where given, it reads once, few, many or a size class.

>TRBD1|TRBJ1-1|TRBV7-2|.
CASSAGQANTEAFF
TGTGCCAGCAGCGCGGGACAGGCTAACACTGAAGCTTTCTTT
>.|TRBJ1-2|TRBV4-1|.
CASSQVVWNKNVSGYTF
TGCGCCAGCAGCCAAGTAGTTTGGAACAAAAACGTTTCGGGCTACACCTTC
>TRBD1|TRBJ2-3|TRBV11-3|.
CASSLEDRATPGTQYF
TGTGCCAGCAGCTTAGAGGACAGGGCAACCCCGGGTACGCAGTATTTT
>.|TRBJ1-3|TRBV5-8|.
CASSLEGYRGNTIYF
TGTGCCAGCAGCTTGGAAGGGTACCGTGGAAACACCATATATTTT
>.|TRBJ1-2|TRBV27|.
CASSSPTRAGAGYTF
TGTGCCAGCAGTTCCCCAACGAGGGCAGGGGCGGGCTACACCTTC
>.|TRBJ2-5|TRBV5-1|.
CASSPGTLQETQYF
TGCGCCAGCAGTCCCGGGACACTCCAAGAGACCCAGTACTTC
>.|TRBJ2-7|TRBV9|.
CASSESDNGNYEQYF
TGTGCCAGCAGCGAGTCCGACAACGGGAACTACGAGCAGTACTTC
>.|TRBJ1-1|TRBV19|.
CASIPSGGPSEAFF
TGTGCCAGTATTCCTTCGGGGGGTCCTTCTGAAGCTTTCTTT
>TRBD1|TRBJ1-2|TRBV9|.
CASSPKGQENYGYTF
TGTGCCAGCAGCCCAAAGGGACAGGAGAACTATGGCTACACCTTC
>.|TRBJ1-1|TRBV7-8|.
CASSLVGARTEAFF
TGTGCCAGCAGCTTAGTTGGGGCGCGTACTGAAGCTTTCTTT
>.|TRBJ2-6|TRBV4-3|.
CASSQDRDSGANVLTF
TGCGCCAGCAGCCAAGATCGGGACTCTGGGGCCAACGTCCTGACTTTC
>.|TRBJ2-6|TRBV6-1|.
CASSESGSNSGANVLTF
TGTGCCAGCAGTGAAAGTGGGTCAAACTCTGGGGCCAACGTCCTGACTTTC
>.|TRBJ1-5|TRBV6-5|.
CASSSLTGKGKPQHF
TGTGCCAGCAGTTCACTAACAGGGAAGGGGAAGCCCCAGCATTTT
>.|TRBJ2-3|TRBV5-8|.
CASKVLGAPDTDTQYF
TGTGCCAGCAAGGTTCTGGGGGCTCCGGACACAGATACGCAGTATTTT
>TRBD2|TRBJ2-1|TRBV18|.
CASSPRTSGTYNEQFF
TGTGCCAGCTCACCGAGGACTAGCGGGACCTACAATGAGCAGTTCTTC
>.|TRBJ2-3|TRBV19|once
CAASKGEITDTQYF
TGTGCCGCATCGAAGGGTGAGATCACAGATACGCAGTATTTT
>TRBD1|TRBJ2-3|TRBV27|.
CASSFRIDRGFTDTQYF
TGTGCCAGCAGTTTTCGGATCGACAGGGGGTTTACAGATACGCAGTATTTT
>TRBD1|TRBJ2-1|TRBV5-1|.
CASSLGTGDNEQFF
TGCGCCAGCAGCTTGGGGACAGGGGACAATGAGCAGTTCTTC
>.|TRBJ1-2|TRBV4-3|.
CASSQDRPGRGGYTF
TGCGCCAGCAGCCAAGATCGGCCGGGGCGAGGTGGCTACACCTTC
>.|TRBJ2-5|TRBV11-3|.
CASSLGGTIQETQYF
TGTGCCAGCAGCTTAGGGGGGACGATCCAAGAGACCCAGTACTTC
>.|TRBJ2-7|TRBV2|.
CASRGARGSGEQYF
TGTGCCAGCAGGGGGGCAAGGGGGTCGGGAGAGCAGTACTTC
>.|TRBJ1-5|TRBV19|.
CASHSAGSGSQRNQPQHF
TGTGCCAGCCATTCAGCGGGGAGCGGATCGCAGCGCAATCAGCCCCAGCATTTT
>.|TRBJ1-1|TRBV19|once
CASSIGGSPGPTEAFF
TGTGCCAGTAGTATAGGTGGCAGCCCCGGCCCCACTGAAGCTTTCTTT
>.|TRBJ1-2|TRBV6-5|.
CASSYDVAVNGYTF
TGTGCCAGCAGTTACGATGTGGCGGTAAATGGCTACACCTTC
>TRBD1|TRBJ2-2|TRBV4-3|.
CASSQDGQGSPGELFF
TGCGCCAGCAGCCAAGACGGACAGGGGTCCCCCGGGGAGCTGTTTTTT
>.|TRBJ2-6|TRBV9|.
CASSLLPIQGGAGANVLTF
TGTGCCAGCAGCCTTCTCCCAATACAGGGAGGAGCTGGGGCCAACGTCCTGACTTTC
>TRBD1|TRBJ2-7|TRBV29-1|.
CSVEGTGVANEQYF
TGCAGCGTTGAAGGGACAGGGGTAGCAAACGAGCAGTACTTC